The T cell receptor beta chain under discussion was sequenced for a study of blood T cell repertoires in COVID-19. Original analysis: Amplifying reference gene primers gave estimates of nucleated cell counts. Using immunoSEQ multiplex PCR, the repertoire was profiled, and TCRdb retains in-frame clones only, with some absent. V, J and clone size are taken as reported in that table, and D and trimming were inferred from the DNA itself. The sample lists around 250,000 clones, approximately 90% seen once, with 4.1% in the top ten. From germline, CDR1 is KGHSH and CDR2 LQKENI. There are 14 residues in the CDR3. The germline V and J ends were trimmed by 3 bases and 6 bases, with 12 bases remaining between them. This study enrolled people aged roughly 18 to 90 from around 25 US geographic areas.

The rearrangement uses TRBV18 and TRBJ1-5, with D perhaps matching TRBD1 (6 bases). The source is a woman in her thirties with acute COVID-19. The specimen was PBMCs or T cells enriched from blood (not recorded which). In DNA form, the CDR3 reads TGTGCCAGCTCACCCGGACAGTCTCTTCAGCCCCAGCATTTT. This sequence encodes CASSPGQSLQPQHF.